The 2 T cell receptor beta chains in this list originate from one sample, sequenced in a study of human T cells and chemical hapten exposure. RNA extraction used unfractionated whole blood as the source of total RNA. TCRdb reprocessed the 5' RACE reads with MiXCR, giving one entry per CDR3 protein. The profile shows 120,000 to 150,000 distinct CDR3 sequences, roughly 4% of them singletons. The receptors were sampled from a female donor in good health.

This clonotype was seen repeatedly, ten times or more. V and J are TRBV20-1 and TRBJ1-5; TRBD1 is a possible D gene (5 bases). The V and J ends lost 0 bases and 0 bases respectively, with 15 bases between them. The CDR3 extends over 17 amino acids. CDR1 DFQATT and CDR2 SNEGSKA come from the germline V gene (reference sequence). CDR3 region: CSARDSLNGGSNQPQHF. The CDR3 bases are TGCAGTGCTAGAGATTCCCTCAACGGGGGTAGCAATCAGCCCCAGCATTTT.

As concerns this clonotype: This may be a read error: a much more frequent sequence differs by one nucleotide. The chain couples TRBV14 to TRBJ2-7; D tentatively reads TRBD1 or TRBD2 (6 bases each). The CDR3 has 12 amino acids. V was pared by 10 bases and J by 5 bases, with 15 bases between. Germline V gene data show CDR1 as SGHDN and CDR2 as FVKESK. The CDR3 nucleotides read TGTGCCACCACTACCGGGGGCGACGAGCAGTACTTC. Encoded protein: CATTTGGDEQYF.